What follows are 29 T cell receptor beta chains derived from one specimen sequenced in a study of T cells in Graves' hyperthyroidism and ophthalmopathy. From RNA transcripts, TCR beta CDR3 regions were amplified. In the first-round RT-PCR of the TCR CDR3, the HTBI primer set was used. TCRdb re-called the multiplex PCR reads with MiXCR, one entry per CDR3 protein. In the table there are 400,000 or so distinct CDR3 sequences, 13% to 15% of which are singletons. The sequenced sample was blood. The origin of the receptors is a woman in her sixties or seventies with Graves' ophthalmopathy.

This clonotype was observed a handful of times. A clone one base away is much larger, so this may be a read error. The chain combines TRBV20-1 with TRBJ2-1; TRBD1 matches 12 bases. Germline V gene sequence: CDR1 DFQATT, CDR2 SNEGSKA (reference sequence). This CDR3 contains 19 residues. The V segment lost 6 bases and the J segment 4 bases; nucleotides outside the gene matches: 19. CDR3 nucleotides: TGCAGTGCGAGTCCCCTTCCGGGACAGGGGGCTCTCAGGTACAATGAGCAGTTCTTC. Its protein product is CSASPLPGQGALRYNEQFF.

In its sample, this clonotype was seen many times. The chain employs TRBV6-2 or TRBV6-3 and TRBJ2-2; 13 nucleotides align to TRBD2. CDR3 length: 15 residues. V was pared by 2 bases and J by 6 bases, with 0 bases of the junction left unmatched. Germline CDR1 and CDR2: MNHEY and SVGEGT. The CDR3 sequence is CASSYGLAGAGELFF. DNA for the CDR3: TGTGCCAGCAGTTACGGACTAGCGGGAGCCGGGGAGCTGTTTTTT.

The chain has TRBV10-3 and TRBJ2-1; D is unresolved. Trimming took 4 bases from V and 0 from J, leaving 7 bases between them. From germline, CDR1 is ENHRY and CDR2 SYGVKD. This CDR3 is built from 14 residues. The CDR3 nucleotides read TGTGCCATCAGTGGGGTCAGCTCCTACAATGAGCAGTTCTTC. Its protein product is CAISGVSSYNEQFF.

This clonotype appeared many times. V is TRBV20-1 and J is TRBJ2-2; D unresolved. Looked up from germline, CDR1 is DFQATT and CDR2 is SNEGSKA (reference sequence). The CDR3 has 13 residues. Trimming took off 8 bases at V and 4 bases at J, with 14 bases between the two ends. CDR3 loop: CSTLDTVTGELFF. CDR3 coding DNA: TGCAGTACGCTAGATACGGTCACCGGGGAGCTGTTTTTT.

The CDR3 sequence: CASSLKYIAFF. CDR3 sequence (DNA): TGTGCCAGCAGCTTGAAGTACATTGCTTTCTTT. The genes are TRBV5-5 and TRBJ1-1, with D unresolved. Trimming removed 1 base at V and 11 bases at J, with 9 bases between. Germline V gene sequence: CDR1 SGHKS, CDR2 YYEKEE (reference sequence). CDR3 length: 11 amino acids.

This clonotype was found a few times. The rearrangement joins TRBV29-1 to TRBJ2-1, with 11 bases lining up with TRBD2. Germline values: CDR1 SQVTM, CDR2 ANQGSEA. V lost 4 bases, J lost 0 bases, and 11 bases stayed unmatched. This CDR3 is built from 18 residues. The CDR3 bases are TGCAGCGTTGTAGGGCTAGCGGGGGGTGAGAGCTCCTACAATGAGCAGTTCTTC. As protein: CSVVGLAGGESSYNEQFF.

This sequence joins TRBV11-2 and TRBJ1-3, with D maybe TRBD1 (6 bases). V was pared by 5 bases and J by 0 bases, with 11 bases between. CDR3 size: 15 residues. Germline CDR1 is SGHAT and CDR2 is FQNNGV. The CDR3: CASSTDRNSGNTIYF. CDR3 DNA sequence: TGTGCCAGCAGCACCGACAGGAACTCTGGAAACACCATATATTTT.

This clonotype was seen at least ten times. The rearrangement uses TRBV11-2 and TRBJ2-2; 14 positions agree with TRBD2. Germline V gives CDR1 SGHAT, CDR2 FQNNGV. Germline trimming cut 3 bases from V and 6 bases from J; bases unmatched to any gene: 9. This CDR3 is 18 amino acids long. CDR3 DNA: TGTGCCAGCAGCTTTCGACTAGCGGGAGGGCCGGTCCCCGGGGAGCTGTTTTTT. Protein product: CASSFRLAGGPVPGELFF.

Many counts were recorded for this clonotype. The rearrangement joins TRBV10-3 to TRBJ2-7; D is ambiguous. There are 14 residues in the CDR3. The V gene lost 2 bases and the J gene lost 2 bases, with 10 bases spanning the gap. Germline CDR1 reads ENHRY; CDR2 reads SYGVKD. Here the CDR3 reads CAISELEAAYEQYF. DNA for the CDR3: TGTGCCATCAGTGAGCTCGAGGCGGCCTACGAGCAGTACTTC.

The CDR3 sequence is CATSDPRASNEQFF. The CDR3, as DNA: TGTGCCACCAGTGATCCCCGGGCCTCCAATGAGCAGTTCTTC. The chain links TRBV24-1 to TRBJ2-1; D is unclear. The CDR3 loop spans 14 amino acids. V lost 3 bases and J 6 bases, leaving 11 bases between the germline ends. Looked up from germline, CDR1 is KGHDR and CDR2 is SFDVKD.

This clonotype was seen repeatedly, ten times or more. The V call is TRBV6-1, the J call TRBJ1-4; no clear D gene. CDR3 length equals 15 residues. The germline V gene has CDR1 MNHNS and CDR2 SASEGT. With 2 bases removed from V and 4 bases from J, the gap between germline ends came to 11 bases. CDR3 protein: CASSEWVRINEKLFF. The CDR3 nucleotides are TGTGCCAGCAGTGAATGGGTCAGGATTAATGAAAAACTGTTTTTT.

This clonotype has ten or more counts. The chain combines TRBV2 with TRBJ2-1, with a tentative D call TRBD2 (6 bases). The V and J ends lost 3 bases and 7 bases respectively, with 16 bases between them. Germline V CDR1 and CDR2: SNHLY, FYNNEI. The length of the CDR3 is 15 residues. CDR3 nucleotide sequence: TGTGCCAGCAGTGAGGTGGGAGGCCCCAGGAATGAGCAGTTCTTC. Protein: CASSEVGGPRNEQFF.

This clonotype appeared many times. In DNA, the CDR3 is TGTGCCAGCAGTAGGCGGGGCAGGGCCGGCTATGGCTACACCTTC. It specifies CASSRRGRAGYGYTF. The chain employs TRBV6-1 and TRBJ1-2; D is possibly TRBD1 (5 bases). Between the trimmed V and J ends, which lost 5 bases and 4 bases, there was a span of 17 bases. Germline CDR1 and CDR2: MNHNS and SASEGT. The CDR3 extends over 15 amino acids.

This rearrangement joins TRBV24-1 to TRBJ2-3; D not resolved. The germline V gene has CDR1 KGHDR and CDR2 SFDVKD. The ends were cut back, 2 bases at V and 0 bases at J, with 8 bases in the middle. The CDR3 is made up of 15 amino acids. The CDR3 is CATSDYGSSTDTQYF. The CDR3 DNA reads as TGTGCCACCAGTGATTACGGCTCTAGCACAGATACGCAGTATTTT.

This clonotype was seen only a few times. This CDR3 reads CASSLRPYLSLETQYF. The CDR3, as DNA: TGTGCCAGCAGCTTGCGACCATACCTCTCTCTGGAGACCCAGTACTTC. The rearrangement links TRBV5-8 to TRBJ2-5; the D is unclear. From germline, CDR1 is SGHTS and CDR2 YDEGEE. V lost 1 base and J 5 bases, leaving 18 bases between the germline ends. This CDR3 is 16 amino acids long.

This clonotype has a handful of counts. The rearrangement uses TRBV15 and TRBJ2-3; the match to TRBD1 covers 7 bases. Trimming at V came to 5 bases and at J to 4 bases, leaving 6 bases not matched to a gene. The germline gives CDR1 LNHNV, CDR2 YYDKDF (reference sequence). The CDR3 sequence is 14 residues long. CDR3 amino acids: CATSPRQGSDTQYF. As DNA, the CDR3 is TGTGCCACCAGCCCACGACAGGGCTCAGATACGCAGTATTTT. Full variable domain (remainder filled in from reference TRBV15 and TRBJ2-3): DAMVIQNPRYQVTQFGKPVTLSCSQTLNHNVMYWYQQKSSQAPKLLFHYYDKDFNNEADTPDNFQSRRPNTSFCFLDIRSPGLGDTAMYLCATSPRQGSDTQYFGPGTRLTVL.

The sample holds many counts of this clonotype. J is TRBJ2-1 and V is TRBV2; the D is unclear. V was clipped by 10 bases and J by 7 bases, with 23 bases between them. CDR1 SNHLY and CDR2 FYNNEI come from the germline V gene. The CDR3 length is 15 residues. The CDR3 nucleotides read TGTGCCATCCTCAGACTGGCGGAAACTAAAAATGAGCAGTTCTTC. This gives the protein CAILRLAETKNEQFF.

This clonotype has a handful of counts. The gene calls are TRBV29-1 and TRBJ1-4; D gene ambiguous. Per the germline V gene, CDR1 is SQVTM and CDR2 is ANQGSEA. This CDR3 has 10 amino acids. V was cut by 5 bases and J by 7 bases, with 5 bases left in between. The CDR3 nucleotides read TGCAGCGTTTTTAGTGAAAAACTGTTTTTT. This encodes CSVFSEKLFF.

This clonotype has just a few counts. The chain links TRBV6-1 to TRBJ2-2; D is possibly TRBD1 or TRBD2 (5 bases each). Per the germline V gene, CDR1 is MNHNS and CDR2 is SASEGT. This CDR3 spans 14 amino acids. Trimming pared 6 bases from V and 5 bases from J, leaving 13 bases between. CDR3 bases: TGTGCCAGCAGCCGGGACCCCCCTACCGGGGAGCTGTTTTTT. It is translated as CASSRDPPTGELFF.

This clonotype was counted many times. The chain has TRBV7-9 and TRBJ1-2; 8 positions match TRBD1. V was clipped by 5 bases and J by 4 bases; unmatched bases: 3. Germline CDR1 and CDR2: SEHNR and FQNEAQ (reference sequence). The CDR3 runs to 13 residues. In DNA form, the CDR3 reads TGTGCCAGCAGCGAAGACAGGGGCTATGGCTACACCTTC. This gives the protein CASSEDRGYGYTF.

This clonotype has ten or more counts. The V gene is TRBV7-2, the J gene TRBJ2-7, with D perhaps TRBD1 or TRBD2 (5 bases each). The CDR3 spans 15 residues. Trimming removed 6 bases from V and 0 bases from J, with 15 bases in between. Per germline, CDR1 SGHTA and CDR2 FQGNSA. DNA for the CDR3: TGTGCCAGCAGTGTTCCCGGGACGTACTCCTACGAGCAGTACTTC. Its translation: CASSVPGTYSYEQYF.

The rearrangement uses TRBV7-8 and TRBJ2-4; TRBD2 is a possible D gene (5 bases). The length of the CDR3 is 15 residues. CDR1 is SGHVS and CDR2 is FQNEAQ in the germline V gene. Trimming shortened V by 0 bases and J by 3 bases, and 9 bases separated the two germline ends. The CDR3 sequence is CASSLAMGDKNIQYF. The CDR3, as DNA: TGTGCCAGCAGCTTAGCTATGGGAGACAAAAACATTCAGTACTTC.

As regards this clonotype: This may be a read error: a much more frequent sequence differs by one nucleotide. V gene TRBV18 combines with J gene TRBJ2-3; D is ambiguous. This CDR3 contains 15 residues. CDR1 is KGHSH and CDR2 is LQKENI in the germline V gene. In DNA form, the CDR3 reads TGTGCCAGCTCACCACCAGAGAGGCCCTTAGATACGCGGTATTTT. As protein: CASSPPERPLDTRYF.

The gene calls are TRBV6-1 and TRBJ2-2; 9 bases align to TRBD2. Germline V gene lookup returns CDR1 MNHNS and CDR2 SASEGT. J was trimmed by 5 bases and V by 5 bases; bases with no gene match: 9. This CDR3 spans 16 amino acids. CDR3 residues: CASSPRSGSWTGELFF. The CDR3 region has the DNA TGTGCCAGCAGTCCCCGTAGCGGGAGTTGGACCGGGGAGCTGTTTTTT.

This clonotype was counted only a few times. The chain is built from TRBV6-1 and TRBJ1-2, with a tentative D call TRBD1 (5 bases). Trimming took 7 bases from V and 3 from J, leaving 9 bases between them. The CDR3 has 12 amino acids. Germline V gene sequence: CDR1 MNHNS, CDR2 SASEGT. The CDR3, as DNA: TGTGCCAGCATGAGGGGAGACTATGGCTACACCTTC. It specifies CASMRGDYGYTF.

This clonotype was counted at least ten times. The chain is built from TRBV28 and TRBJ1-5, with D tentatively TRBD1 (5 bases). The CDR3 is made up of 15 amino acids. V was pared by 3 bases and J by 4 bases, with 13 bases between. Germline V gene lookup returns CDR1 MDHEN and CDR2 SYDVKM. DNA for the CDR3: TGTGCCAGCAGTTTTCAGGGTTTCGGAAATCAGCCCCAGCATTTT. Translated: CASSFQGFGNQPQHF.

This clonotype was observed a few times. The V call is TRBV4-2, the J call TRBJ2-3; D possibly corresponds to TRBD2 (5 bases). Trimming removed 0 bases at V and 0 bases at J, with 13 bases between. The CDR3 has 17 residues. Per the germline V gene, CDR1 is LGHNA and CDR2 is YNFKEQ. The DNA for the CDR3 is TGTGCCAGCAGCCAAGATGGGCTAGCAGCTAGCACAGATACGCAGTATTTT. As protein: CASSQDGLAASTDTQYF.

This clonotype was detected many times. The rearrangement links TRBV5-1 to TRBJ2-7; D assignment may be TRBD1 or TRBD2 (6 bases each). Trimming stripped 0 bases from V and 4 bases from J, with 11 bases between. Germline V lookup: CDR1 SGHRS, CDR2 YFSETQ. The CDR3 length is 14 residues. The DNA of the CDR3 is TGCGCCAGCAGCTTGGACAGGGAGGCGTACGAGCAGTACTTC. Residues: CASSLDREAYEQYF.

Details on this clonotype: A junction boundary mismatches the germline segment, possibly from a read error. The DNA of the CDR3 is TGTGCCAGCAGCCTGGGACTAGCGGGAGAAGTGGGCACAGCTACGCAGTATTTT. It specifies CASSLGLAGEVGTATQYF. The chain has TRBV11-2 and TRBJ2-3; TRBD2 matches at 14 bases. This CDR3 is 18 amino acids long. Per germline, CDR1 SGHAT and CDR2 FQNNGV. The variable domain in full, completed from reference TRBV11-2 and TRBJ2-3, reads EAGVAQSPRYKIIEKRQSVAFWCNPISGHATLYWYQQILGQGPKLLIQFQNNGVVDDSQLPKDRFSAERLKGVDSTLKIQPAKLEDSAVYLCASSLGLAGEVGTATQYFGPGTRLTVL.